Following are 30 T cell receptor beta chains from one sample sequenced in a study of glioma-infiltrating T cells. Amplification of TCR alpha and beta CDR3 regions from RNA used iRepertoire nested multiplex PCR. TCRdb itself ran the multiplex PCR reads through MiXCR, one entry per CDR3 protein. The data show approximately 100,000 distinct CDR3 sequences, roughly 30% seen once. Material for sequencing was glioma tissue, nonneoplastic brain tissue, or PBMCs (not recorded which). All receptors come from a human donor with low-grade glioma or glioblastoma, undergoing nonglioma brain surgery, or in good health (not recorded which).

This clonotype has a count of ten or more. The chain combines TRBV7-2 with TRBJ2-7; weak D call: TRBD2 (6 bases). Germline loops: CDR1 SGHTA, CDR2 FQGNSA. The ends were cut back, 3 bases at V and 4 bases at J, with 13 bases in the middle. The CDR3 extends over 14 amino acids. The CDR3 bases are TGTGCCAGCAGCTTCGGAGGGGATGGGTACGAGCAGTACTTC. Translation: CASSFGGDGYEQYF.

This clonotype was counted many times. The chain recombines TRBV7-2 with TRBJ1-3; 7 bases match TRBD1. The germline CDR1 and CDR2 sequences are SGHTA and FQGNSA. The CDR3 is 18 residues long. The V and J ends lost 3 bases and 1 base, in that order; junction bases with no gene match: 12. This CDR3 is CASSLRKTGRISGNTIYF. CDR3 coding DNA: TGTGCCAGCAGCTTGAGGAAGACAGGGAGAATTTCTGGAAACACCATATATTTT.

As regards this clonotype: This may be a read error: a much more frequent sequence differs by one nucleotide. The gene calls are TRBV4-1 and TRBJ2-1; D unresolved. CDR3 size: 17 residues. Germline values: CDR1 MGHRA, CDR2 YSYEKL. CDR3 sequence (DNA): TGCGCCGGCAGCCAAGAAAACCGAGGCGAGTCCTACAATGAGCAGTTCTTC. This gives the protein CAGSQENRGESYNEQFF.

This clonotype has ten or more counts. The CDR3 DNA sequence: TGTGCCAGCGGGCCGGGTAAGGCGCAGTATTTT. Protein: CASGPGKAQYF. J is TRBJ2-3 and V is TRBV7-6, with unresolved D. Germline CDR1 and CDR2: SGHVS and FNYEAQ. V was shortened by 8 bases and J by 10 bases, with 13 bases between the two germline ends. This CDR3 region has 11 residues.

This clonotype was observed at least ten times. The chain links TRBV3-1 to TRBJ1-1; no clear D gene. CDR1 and CDR2 (germline): LGHDT, YNNKEL (reference sequence). This CDR3 region has 13 residues. V dropped 0 bases and J dropped 1 base, with 3 bases sitting between them. CDR3 protein: CASSQEGNTEAFF. CDR3 sequence (DNA): TGTGCCAGCAGCCAAGAGGGGAACACTGAAGCTTTCTTT. The full variable domain, its missing parts supplied by reference TRBV3-1 and TRBJ1-1, is DTAVSQTPKYLVTQMGNDKSIKCEQNLGHDTMYWYKQDSKKFLKIMFSYNNKELIINETVPNRFSPKSPDKAHLNLHINSLELGDSAVYFCASSQEGNTEAFFGQGTRLTVV.

As to this clonotype: A single base separates this from a much larger clone, so it may be a read error. The J gene is TRBJ2-7, the V gene TRBV6-5, with a tentative D call TRBD1 (5 bases). CDR3 size: 16 residues. Germline lookup yields CDR1 MNHEY and CDR2 SVGAGI. V was trimmed by 4 bases and J by 3 bases, leaving 19 bases between them. The CDR3 here is CASSCSAWGAGYEQYF. The CDR3 region has the DNA TGTGCCAGCAGTTGCTCGGCGTGGGGCGCCGGCTACGAGCAGTACTTC.

This chain's CDR3 is CASSQGGKADQPQHF. CDR3 nucleotides: TGTGCCAGCAGCCAAGGTGGCAAGGCTGATCAGCCCCAGCATTTT. The chain recombines TRBV4-2 with TRBJ1-5; D is uncertain. The CDR3 loop spans 15 amino acids. The germline CDR1 and CDR2 sequences are LGHNA and YNFKEQ. V was pared by 1 base and J by 5 bases, with 12 bases between.

This clonotype was seen ten or more times. This chain uses TRBV6-6 with TRBJ2-7, with 9 bases that match TRBD1. Germline CDR1 and CDR2: MNHNY and SVGAGI (reference sequence). V dropped 2 bases and J dropped 4; count of bases not matched to a gene: 12. CDR3 size: 17 residues. The CDR3 DNA sequence: TGTGCCAGCAGTTACGGTTCCCGGGGACAGGGTCGATACGAGCAGTACTTC. Translated, it gives CASSYGSRGQGRYEQYF.

A remark on this clonotype: This may be a read error: a much more frequent sequence differs by one nucleotide. This chain uses TRBV7-2 with TRBJ1-6; perhaps TRBD1 as D (5 bases). V gave up 5 bases and J gave up 9 bases, with 14 bases separating them. This CDR3 is 14 amino acids long. Germline CDR1 SGHTA, CDR2 FQGNSA. CDR3 loop: CASSQRQNRSPLHF. The CDR3 DNA reads as TGTGCCAGCAGCCAGAGACAGAACCGTTCACCCCTCCACTTT.

This clonotype was recorded at least ten times. The V call is TRBV7-2, the J call TRBJ2-5; TRBD2 aligns across 10 bases. Unmatched junction bases numbered 7, after V lost 1 base and J lost 5 bases. CDR3 size: 16 residues. The germline V gene encodes CDR1 SGHTA and CDR2 FQGNSA. The CDR3 protein is CASSLGLSGGVETQYF. CDR3 nucleotides: TGTGCCAGCAGCTTAGGCCTCAGCGGGGGGGTTGAGACCCAGTACTTC.

Notes on this clonotype: A read error is likely, as this CDR3 ends without the conserved phenylalanine or tryptophan. Here the CDR3 reads CSALRTGPYQPQHL. For the CDR3, the DNA is TGCAGTGCGCTAAGGACAGGCCCCTATCAGCCCCAGCATCTT. V and J are TRBV20-1 and TRBJ1-5, with 7 bases matching TRBD1. Germline loops: CDR1 DFQATT, CDR2 SNEGSKA (reference sequence). This CDR3 region has 14 residues. V lost 6 bases, J lost 5 bases, and 10 bases stayed unmatched.

Many counts were recorded for this clonotype. The chain has TRBV6-1 and TRBJ2-7; TRBD1 might be the D (5 bases). CDR1 is MNHNS, CDR2 SASEGT, per germline. The V and J ends lost 6 bases and 0 bases respectively, with 9 bases between them. There are 13 residues in the CDR3. CDR3 residues: CASRRQGSYEQYF. The CDR3 DNA reads TGTGCCAGCAGGCGCCAGGGCTCCTACGAGCAGTACTTC.

This clonotype was recorded at least ten times. The chain is built from TRBV27 and TRBJ2-7, with TRBD2 as a possible D gene (5 bases). The V end was cut by 2 bases, the J end by 4 bases, with 6 bases between. The CDR3 covers 12 residues. Germline V lookup: CDR1 MNHEY, CDR2 SMNVEV (reference sequence). The CDR3 loop is CASSLRGYEQYF. As DNA, the CDR3 is TGTGCCAGCAGTTTACGGGGATACGAGCAGTACTTC.

Notes on this clonotype: A much larger clone is a single base away; this may be a read error. The chain recombines TRBV27 with TRBJ2-5; D may match TRBD1 or TRBD2 (5 bases each). CDR3 length equals 14 residues. The germline V gene has CDR1 MNHEY and CDR2 SMNVEV (reference sequence). This CDR3 is CASKFRDAQDTQYF. The CDR3 nucleotides are TGTGCCAGCAAATTCCGGGACGCCCAAGATACCCAGTACTTC.

In this sample, this clonotype turned up many times. The chain carries TRBV4-3 and TRBJ2-7; 7 bases fit TRBD1. The CDR3 is 15 amino acids. V lost 2 bases, J lost 4 bases, and 8 bases stayed unmatched. Germline V gene data show CDR1 as LGHNA and CDR2 as YSLEER. The CDR3 DNA follows: TGCGCCAGCAGCCAACAAACAGGGGCCGCTTACGAGCAGTACTTC. Protein: CASSQQTGAAYEQYF.

This clonotype was observed many times. The V call is TRBV28, the J call TRBJ1-2; the D gene is possibly TRBD1 (5 bases). The CDR3 is 16 residues long. The germline V and J ends were trimmed by 7 bases and 2 bases, with 20 bases remaining between them. Germline loops: CDR1 MDHEN, CDR2 SYDVKM. CDR3 sequence: CASIGVLGGNNYGYTF. CDR3 DNA: TGTGCCAGCATTGGGGTTCTTGGGGGAAACAACTATGGCTACACCTTC.

In this sample, this clonotype turned up many times. The DNA for the CDR3 is TGTGCCACCGCGACAGGGGCCAACTACGAGCAGTACTTC. The encoded protein is CATATGANYEQYF. The chain has TRBV15 and TRBJ2-7, with 8 bases fitting TRBD1. The V gene's germline CDR1 is LNHNV and CDR2 YYDKDF (reference sequence). V lost 8 bases to trimming and J lost 3 bases; unmatched junction nucleotides: 6. The CDR3 runs 13 residues.

This clonotype was observed many times. This chain uses TRBV7-8 with TRBJ1-6; 9 positions match TRBD1. Germline V gene lookup returns CDR1 SGHVS and CDR2 FQNEAQ. The V gene end was trimmed by 3 bases and the J gene end by 6 bases; junction bases not matched to a gene: 3. The CDR3 loop spans 15 amino acids. CDR3 protein: CASSFTDRGNSPLHF. CDR3 DNA sequence: TGTGCCAGCAGCTTTACGGACAGGGGTAATTCACCCCTCCACTTT.

This clonotype was seen repeatedly, ten times or more. The chain joins TRBV7-3 to TRBJ2-3; D gene uncertain. The length of the CDR3 is 12 residues. The germline V and J ends were trimmed by 1 base and 7 bases, with 6 bases remaining between them. In germline, CDR1 is SGHTA, CDR2 FQGTGA. CDR3 sequence: CASSLNANTQYF. CDR3 nucleotide sequence: TGTGCCAGCAGCTTAAATGCCAATACGCAGTATTTT.

This clonotype was recorded many times. V and J are TRBV7-2 and TRBJ1-6, with 8 bases identical to TRBD1. Germline trimming cut 5 bases from V and 9 bases from J; bases unmatched to any gene: 9. The CDR3 has 15 amino acids. The germline V gene has CDR1 SGHTA and CDR2 FQGNSA. The CDR3 region is CASSRLGQVGSPLHF. The CDR3 DNA sequence: TGTGCCAGCAGCCGACTGGGACAGGTCGGTTCACCCCTCCACTTT.

The chain has TRBV29-1 and TRBJ2-1; 9 bases map to TRBD1. Germline assignment: CDR1 SQVTM and CDR2 ANQGSEA. The CDR3 is 13 amino acids. J lost 12 bases, V lost 7 bases, and 13 bases had no gene match. CDR3 bases: TGCAGCGATTCGGGACAGGGAGGCGATGGGCAGTTCTTC. Translated: CSDSGQGGDGQFF.

V usage is TRBV19 and J usage is TRBJ1-3, with D unclear. The germline V and J ends were trimmed by 6 bases and 2 bases, with 17 bases remaining between them. CDR3 length: 16 amino acids. CDR1 and CDR2 from the germline V gene are LNHDA and SQIVND (reference sequence). CDR3 coding DNA: TGTGCCAGTAGGAAACCAGACTACTCACCTGGAAACACCATATATTTT. This codes for CASRKPDYSPGNTIYF.

This chain connects TRBV5-5 to TRBJ2-3, with 7 bases lining up with TRBD1. The CDR3 totals 16 residues. Per the germline V gene, CDR1 is SGHKS and CDR2 is YYEKEE (reference sequence). The junction had 7 bases not matched to a gene; V was cut back by 1 base and J by 2 bases. The CDR3 bases are TGTGCCAGCAGCTTGACAGGGGCCCTTATCACAGATACGCAGTATTTT. Residues: CASSLTGALITDTQYF.

This clonotype was observed many times. V is TRBV3-1 and J is TRBJ1-5; D is uncertain. The V gene lost 1 base and the J gene lost 4 bases, with 29 bases spanning the gap. Germline CDR1 reads LGHDT; CDR2 reads YNNKEL (reference sequence). This CDR3 has 21 amino acids. CDR3 residues: CASSQVPFKPSVVDGNQPQHF. The CDR3 bases are TGTGCCAGCAGCCAAGTCCCCTTTAAACCTTCTGTAGTCGACGGAAATCAGCCCCAGCATTTT.

This clonotype has just a few counts. The chain has TRBV9 and TRBJ1-2; D is undetermined. From germline, CDR1 is SGDLS and CDR2 YYNGEE. With 3 bases removed from V and 7 bases from J, the gap between germline ends came to 10 bases. The CDR3 has 12 amino acids. The CDR3 reads CASSASLGGYTF. The CDR3 coding sequence is TGTGCCAGCAGCGCCTCGTTGGGTGGCTACACCTTC.

In its sample, this clonotype was seen many times. The chain employs TRBV28 and TRBJ2-7; 9 positions agree with TRBD2. Germline lookup yields CDR1 MDHEN and CDR2 SYDVKM. The CDR3 is made up of 14 amino acids. The J segment lost 4 bases and the V segment lost 8 bases, leaving 9 bases of the junction unmatched. The CDR3: CASARSGGTYEQYF. CDR3 coding DNA: TGTGCCAGCGCCCGCAGCGGGGGGACATACGAGCAGTACTTC.

Ten or more counts support this clonotype. The rearrangement joins TRBV20-1 to TRBJ2-4; D is unclear. Germline values: CDR1 DFQATT, CDR2 SNEGSKA (reference sequence). The CDR3 is 11 residues long. V was shortened by 6 bases and J by 8 bases, with 11 bases between the two germline ends. CDR3 residues: CSASLSDIQYF. CDR3 DNA: TGCAGTGCCAGCCTTAGTGACATTCAGTACTTC.

Concerning this clonotype: Since a much larger clone is just one base distant, this may be a read error. The V and J genes are TRBV6-6 and TRBJ1-2; D ambiguous. The germline V gene encodes CDR1 MNHNY and CDR2 SVGAGI (reference sequence). The CDR3 has 12 amino acids. The CDR3 DNA reads as TGTGCCAGCAGTATGACGGATTATGGCTACGCCTTC. This translates into CASSMTDYGYAF.

V gene TRBV15 combines with J gene TRBJ2-7, with unresolved D. Germline CDR1 is LNHNV and CDR2 is YYDKDF (reference sequence). Trimming took off 4 bases at V and 6 bases at J, with 10 bases between the two ends. CDR3 length: 12 amino acids. CDR3 DNA: TGTGCCACCAGCACCCATTTGGGCGAGCAGTACTTC. This encodes CATSTHLGEQYF.

Concerning this clonotype itself: A much larger clone sits a single nucleotide away, making a read error possible. The CDR3 reads CASSLDGRTDTQYF. CDR3 DNA: TGTGCCAGCAGCTTAGACGGGCGCACAGATACGCAGTATTTT. The J gene is TRBJ2-3, the V gene TRBV11-2, with D unclear. CDR3 length: 14 residues. CDR1 SGHAT and CDR2 FQNNGV come from the germline V gene. V was trimmed by 0 bases and J by 1 base, leaving 5 bases between them. Full variable domain (remainder filled in from reference TRBV11-2 and TRBJ2-3): EAGVAQSPRYKIIEKRQSVAFWCNPISGHATLYWYQQILGQGPKLLIQFQNNGVVDDSQLPKDRFSAERLKGVDSTLKIQPAKLEDSAVYLCASSLDGRTDTQYFGPGTRLTVL.